This passage covers 14 T cell receptor beta chains from one sample sequenced in a study of T cell changes during pregnancy in multiple sclerosis. Profiling relied on immunoSEQ multiplex PCR, and the TCRdb table lists in-frame clones only, not all of them. The sample includes some 60,000 clones, about 94% seen only once; the top ten take around 3%. Sequences were derived from peripheral blood, sampled in the third trimester of pregnancy. The receptors derive from a female donor in good health, enrolled as a control in a pregnancy study.

V gene TRBV18 combines with J gene TRBJ2-7; 8 bases are a match to TRBD2. Germline CDR1 KGHSH, CDR2 LQKENI. The CDR3 is 15 amino acids. The V segment lost 3 bases and the J segment 4 bases; nucleotides outside the gene matches: 8. The CDR3 reads CASSPSGAGDYEQYF. The CDR3 DNA reads as TGTGCCAGCTCACCTTCTGGAGCGGGGGATTACGAGCAGTACTTC.

The rearrangement links TRBV18 to TRBJ2-5, with 9 bases aligning to TRBD1. CDR1 is KGHSH, CDR2 LQKENI, per germline. This CDR3 spans 16 amino acids. The trim removed 3 bases at V and 2 bases at J, leaving 7 bases unmatched. CDR3 in amino acids: CASSPPTGQGQETQYF. In DNA form, the CDR3 reads TGTGCCAGCTCACCGCCGACGGGACAGGGTCAAGAGACCCAGTACTTC.

The V call is TRBV5-1, the J call TRBJ2-7; D perhaps matches TRBD1 (6 bases). The CDR3 spans 14 residues. Germline assignment: CDR1 SGHRS and CDR2 YFSETQ. Trimming shortened V by 3 bases and J by 0 bases, and 10 bases separated the two germline ends. The CDR3: CASSYQDSSYEQYF. In DNA, the CDR3 is TGCGCCAGCAGCTACCAGGACAGCTCCTACGAGCAGTACTTC.

The rearrangement uses TRBV5-1 and TRBJ1-2, with D hard to call. The length of the CDR3 is 16 residues. The germline V gene encodes CDR1 SGHRS and CDR2 YFSETQ. V lost 4 bases, J lost 1 base, and 17 bases lay in between. The CDR3 DNA sequence: TGCGCCAGCAGCCCCCTGATAGATCGAAGTAACTATGGCTACACCTTC. Amino acids: CASSPLIDRSNYGYTF.

The chain couples TRBV7-2 to TRBJ2-3; 11 positions match TRBD2. The germline CDR1 and CDR2 sequences are SGHTA and FQGNSA. V shed 1 base, J shed 0 bases, and the junction held 6 bases outside the gene matches. The CDR3 covers 18 residues. DNA for the CDR3: TGTGCCAGCAGCTTAGGTAGCGGGGGGGTTCCTAGCACAGATACGCAGTATTTT. It specifies CASSLGSGGVPSTDTQYF. The full variable domain, with the rest looked up from reference TRBV7-2 and TRBJ2-3, is GAGVSQSPSNKVTEKGKDVELRCDPISGHTALYWYRQSLGQGLEFLIYFQGNSAPDKSGLPSDRFSAERTGGSVSTLTIQRTQQEDSAVYLCASSLGSGGVPSTDTQYFGPGTRLTVL.

The chain is built from TRBV19 and TRBJ1-5, with 11 bases identical to TRBD1. The germline CDR1 and CDR2 sequences are LNHDA and SQIVND (reference sequence). The CDR3 is made up of 15 amino acids. V lost 3 bases and J lost 9; bases outside the gene matches: 7. The CDR3 DNA is TGTGCCAGTAGTATTGGGGGACAGGGGGGAAGGCCCCAGCATTTT. It is translated as CASSIGGQGGRPQHF. Using reference TRBV19 and TRBJ1-5 for the parts outside the CDR3, the full variable domain is DGGITQSPKYLFRKEGQNVTLSCEQNLNHDAMYWYRQDPGQGLRLIYYSQIVNDFQKGDIAEGYSVSREKKESFPLTVTSAQKNPTAFYLCASSIGGQGGRPQHFGDGTRLSIL.

The V gene is TRBV6-5, the J gene TRBJ1-5; 7 bases are a match to TRBD1. The V gene end was trimmed by 6 bases and the J gene end by 4 bases; junction bases not matched to a gene: 9. Germline V gene sequence: CDR1 MNHEY, CDR2 SVGAGI. This CDR3 comprises 15 residues. CDR3 sequence reads: CASSQGTDSNQPQHF. The CDR3 region has the DNA TGTGCCAGCAGCCAAGGGACAGACTCGAATCAGCCCCAGCATTTT.

This rearrangement joins TRBV28 to TRBJ1-2, with 7 bases matching TRBD1. J gave up 6 bases and V 6 bases, and 13 bases lay outside the gene matches. The CDR3 runs 15 residues. In germline, CDR1 is MDHEN, CDR2 SYDVKM. CDR3 protein: CASRPPDRSLNGYTF. DNA for the CDR3: TGTGCCAGCAGGCCGCCGGACAGGTCCCTGAATGGCTACACCTTC.

The V and J genes are TRBV7-8 and TRBJ1-1; D gene uncertain. The CDR3 loop spans 13 amino acids. V dropped 1 base and J dropped 1 base, with 4 bases sitting between them. Germline V gene sequence: CDR1 SGHVS, CDR2 FQNEAQ. CDR3 loop: CASSLGRNTEAFF. In DNA, the CDR3 is TGTGCCAGCAGCTTAGGCAGGAACACTGAAGCTTTCTTT.

In DNA form, the CDR3 reads TGTGCCAGTAGTAAGGCGAGGACAGGGAGCTACAATGAGCAGTTCTTC. Its protein product is CASSKARTGSYNEQFF. The genes are TRBV19 and TRBJ2-1; the match to TRBD1 covers 8 bases. The CDR3 is 16 residues long. The ends lost 4 bases at V and 3 bases at J; junction bases unmatched: 8. From germline, CDR1 is LNHDA and CDR2 SQIVND (reference sequence).

V gene TRBV11-2 combines with J gene TRBJ2-1; a weak D match, TRBD2 (6 bases). Germline V gene sequence: CDR1 SGHAT, CDR2 FQNNGV. The length of the CDR3 is 14 residues. V lost 3 bases, J lost 4 bases, and 10 bases lay in between. The CDR3 sequence: CASSLASAYNEQFF. The CDR3 DNA reads as TGTGCCAGCAGCTTGGCTAGCGCGTACAATGAGCAGTTCTTC.

The V call is TRBV4-3, the J call TRBJ1-2, with D possibly matching TRBD1 (5 bases). Germline V gene sequence: CDR1 LGHNA, CDR2 YSLEER. The V and J ends lost 4 bases and 4 bases respectively, with 19 bases between them. The CDR3 has 16 residues. CDR3 residues: CASSLLTGTLSYGYTF. The CDR3 region has the DNA TGCGCCAGCAGCCTACTGACCGGGACTTTGAGCTATGGCTACACCTTC.

This clone was detected a few times. The chain couples TRBV6-5 to TRBJ2-1; 7 nucleotides align to TRBD2. With V trimmed by 7 bases and J by 3 bases, 6 bases remained unmatched. The CDR3 has 14 residues. Germline-derived CDR1 and CDR2 are MNHEY and SVGAGI. The CDR3 DNA follows: TGTGCCAGCAATCCGGGGGGAGACTACAATGAGCAGTTCTTC. Protein sequence: CASNPGGDYNEQFF.

The chain links TRBV28 to TRBJ1-6; no definite D call. This CDR3 contains 15 residues. The V end was cut by 6 bases, the J end by 7 bases, with 16 bases between. Germline-derived CDR1 and CDR2 are MDHEN and SYDVKM. Here the CDR3 reads CASRPLLGGNSPLHF. The DNA for the CDR3 is TGTGCCAGCAGGCCTCTCTTAGGAGGAAATTCACCCCTCCACTTT.